Reported below is one T cell receptor beta chain. What it binds is not known. Per donor, one heparinised blood draw averaged around 110 mL. This entry is derived from a study of beta chain features in type 1 diabetes. Study overall: Age, gender and cell yields were similar between patients and healthy donors. Overall study results and limits: The study found fewer insertions and more deletions at VDJ junctions in type 1 diabetes patients. In all four CD4+ subsets, TCRB CDR3 length was significantly, moderately reduced in type 1 diabetes.

Every isolated RNA sample was fully reverse transcribed, so sequencing captured expressed TCRB transcripts. Here immunoSEQ multiplex PCR was the method, and the copy in TCRdb shows in-frame clones only, minus some. The repertoire holds about 25,000 clones, with about 71% as singletons. Germline V gives CDR1 SGHRS, CDR2 YFSETQ. Deletions cut 0 bases from V and 1 base from J, with 10 bases between. The CDR3 spans 15 residues. The V and J genes are TRBV5-1 and TRBJ2-5; a weak D match, TRBD1 (6 bases). The sequenced sample was stem cell memory CD4+ T cells from blood. The TCR sequence derives from a woman between 40 and 55 years old with type 1 diabetes. CDR3 sequence (DNA): TGCGCCAGCAGCTTGGGGGACACTTCCCAAGAGACCCAGTACTTC. It translates to CASSLGDTSQETQYF.